Listed below are T cell receptor beta chains from one sample, sequenced in a study of OX40 agonist ivuxolimab in advanced cancers. Sequenced by immunoSEQ multiplex PCR; TCRdb stores in-frame clones only, minus some. The sample consists of some 50,000 clones, 80% to 90% of them appearing once. The sequencing used CD4+ or CD8+ T cells sorted from blood, collected in a trial of the OX40 agonist ivuxolimab. Receptor source: an adult with an advanced solid tumor such as melanoma, head and neck, liver or kidney cancer. CDR3s leave out the opening cysteine and the closing phenylalanine or tryptophan. A D gene is named only where the DNA matches it firmly. The size of a clone is reported for some rows only, either as once, few or many, or as a class for expanded clones.

TRBJ2-7 NA NA TRBV11-3 ASSSTYLRGSSYEQY
TRBJ2-3 NA TRBD1 TRBV10-3 AIGPWTGSTDTQY
TRBJ2-1 NA TRBD2 TRBV7-7 ASSLGAGVDEQF
TRBJ2-7 NA TRBD1 TRBV6-1 ASRGQGAHEQY
TRBJ1-1 few TRBD1 TRBV10-2 ASSDQGAWDTEAF
TRBJ2-1 NA NA TRBV28 ASSRRTYSDEQF
TRBJ2-7 NA NA TRBV10-3 AISESEYYEQY
TRBJ1-1 NA NA TRBV6-6 ASSYSTNRNTEAF
TRBJ2-3 NA NA TRBV5-1 ASRYLPSLVDTQY
TRBJ2-1 NA NA TRBV9 ASSVRAMGYNEQF
TRBJ2-1 NA NA TRBV2 ASSEKYRYNEQF
TRBJ1-1 NA NA TRBV7-2 ASSEGFENTEAF
TRBJ2-3 NA NA TRBV4-3 ASSQDRAIYSPDTQY
NA once TRBD2 TRBV7-2 ASSPRAGNSYEQY
TRBJ2-5 NA NA TRBV6-5 ASRQQETQY
TRBJ2-1 NA NA TRBV7-7 ASSLASSYEQF
TRBJ2-7 NA TRBD2 TRBV5-5 ASSLSPRRERSSYEQY
TRBJ1-2 NA NA TRBV19 ASSIWGGWDGYT
TRBJ1-3 NA NA TRBV19 ASSISPGSGNTIY
TRBJ2-5 NA TRBD1 TRBV7-9 ASSFIPGQGIETQY
TRBJ1-2 NA NA TRBV2 ASRQGPYGYT
TRBJ2-1 NA TRBD2 TRBV6-6 ASRSGGSHEQF
TRBJ2-7 once TRBD1 TRBV28 ASNRQGYEQY
TRBJ1-3 few TRBD1 TRBV4-3 ASSPGTGDGNTIY
TRBJ1-2 NA NA TRBV6-5 ASQTNAGAYGYT
TRBJ2-7 NA NA TRBV5-1 ASSLGGVGDEQY
TRBJ1-2 few NA TRBV6-1 ATSLYGDNYGYT
TRBJ2-7 NA NA TRBV5-4 ASSPRSSYEQY
TRBJ1-4 NA NA TRBV6-5 ASSYATSGSGEKLF
TRBJ1-4 once NA TRBV5-1 ASREANEKLF
TRBJ2-7 few NA TRBV10-1 ASSLQGGEQY
TRBJ2-6 NA NA TRBV7-2 ASSSSGGANVLT
TRBJ1-1 NA NA TRBV6-1 ASITPAFMF
TRBJ1-6 once NA TRBV7-2 ASSRKSGTLNSPLH
TRBJ1-5 NA NA TRBV9 ASSVGSSNQPQH
TRBJ1-6 NA NA TRBV15 ATSRDPRSGSPLH
TRBJ2-3 once TRBD1 TRBV4-1 ASSQWQGASTDTQY
TRBJ2-7 NA NA TRBV4-3 ASSQDRAEDRKY
TRBJ2-4 NA NA TRBV4-1 ASSQEASGAQNIQY
TRBJ2-7 NA NA TRBV28 ASHRGGPYEQY
TRBJ1-2 NA NA TRBV6-1 ASSEGRPPYGYT